This T cell receptor (beta chain) came from a study of T cell responses to AZD1222 COVID-19 vaccine. Measured with immunoSEQ multiplex PCR; TCRdb has only the in-frame clones, and not every one. The profile shows roughly 200,000 clones, over 85% of them singletons. Per the germline V gene, CDR1 is KGHSH and CDR2 is LQKENI. The ends were cut back, 3 bases at V and 0 bases at J, with 15 bases in the middle. The length of the CDR3 is 16 residues. This sample comprised peripheral blood, obtained 28 days after the second dose of the MenACWY control vaccine. The chain carries TRBV18 and TRBJ2-7; TRBD2 might be the D (5 bases). This TCR came from an adult who received the MenACWY meningococcal vaccine as a control. The CDR3 reads CASSPYSGVSSYEQYF. CDR3 sequence (DNA): TGTGCCAGCTCACCTTATTCCGGGGTTAGCTCCTACGAGCAGTACTTC.